Shown below are 30 T cell receptor beta chains from a single sample sequenced in a study of CD8 T cells in Susac syndrome. Random hexamers were used to reverse transcribe an amount of about 0.45 to 1 ug RNA. TCRdb redid the calling of the immunoSEQ multiplex PCR reads with MiXCR, one entry per CDR3 protein. In the table there are approximately 120,000 distinct CDR3 sequences, approximately 95% of which are singletons. The sequenced sample consisted of CD8+ T cells from PBMCs. The source of these receptors is a human donor with multiple sclerosis.

This chain links TRBV5-1 with TRBJ2-7; 11 positions agree with TRBD2. CDR1 is SGHRS and CDR2 is YFSETQ in the germline V gene. This CDR3 comprises 14 residues. The V and J ends lost 4 bases and 2 bases, in that order; junction bases with no gene match: 2. The CDR3, as DNA: TGCGCCAGCAGCATAGCGGGAGGGACCTACGAGCAGTACGTC. This codes for CASSIAGGTYEQYV.

In this sample, this clonotype turned up once. This chain joins TRBV6-1 and TRBJ2-7; tentatively, D is TRBD1 (5 bases). This CDR3 contains 13 residues. Germline CDR1 is MNHNS and CDR2 is SASEGT. V shed 3 bases and J shed 3 bases, with 9 bases lying between them. This chain's CDR3 is CASSDSRVYEQYV. The CDR3 coding sequence is TGTGCCAGCAGTGACAGCAGGGTCTACGAGCAGTACGTC.

The chain recombines TRBV12-3 or TRBV12-4 with TRBJ2-1; the D is unclear. The CDR3 has 13 amino acids. Trimming left V 1 base short and J 11 bases short, with 12 bases between. The CDR3 DNA sequence: TGTGCCAGCAGTTTAGGGCCGCTAAGTCAGCAGTTCTTC. Amino acids: CASSLGPLSQQFF.

J is TRBJ1-1 and V is TRBV25-1; D gene ambiguous. Germline V lookup: CDR1 MGHDK, CDR2 SYGVNS. The V end was cut by 2 bases, the J end by 11 bases, with 9 bases between. The CDR3 has 11 amino acids. The CDR3 DNA is TGTGCCAGCAGTGAAAGCCGTGACGCTTTCTTT. Protein sequence: CASSESRDAFF.

V usage is TRBV27 and J usage is TRBJ2-2; D is unresolved. The V end was cut by 2 bases, the J end by 6 bases, with 7 bases between. The CDR3 has 13 residues. CDR1 and CDR2 (germline): MNHEY, SMNVEV (reference sequence). The CDR3 loop is CASSLQESGELFF. CDR3 in DNA: TGTGCCAGCAGTTTACAGGAATCCGGGGAGCTGTTTTTT.

The rearrangement joins TRBV27 to TRBJ2-7; 9 bases line up with TRBD1. Unmatched junction bases numbered 8, after V lost 2 bases and J lost 6 bases. The CDR3 consists of 15 residues. Germline CDR1 reads MNHEY; CDR2 reads SMNVEV (reference sequence). CDR3 loop: CASSLQGQGTSEQYF. CDR3 nucleotide sequence: TGTGCCAGCAGTTTACAGGGACAGGGTACGTCCGAGCAGTACTTC.

The chain couples TRBV25-1 to TRBJ1-2; 9 bases are shared with TRBD1. The CDR3 spans 14 residues. V dropped 3 bases and J dropped 5; count of bases not matched to a gene: 4. Germline lookup yields CDR1 MGHDK and CDR2 SYGVNS. The CDR3 region has the DNA TGTGCCAGCAGTGACCCTGGGACAGGGTATGGCTACACCTTC. Translating it yields CASSDPGTGYGYTF.

The chain carries TRBV7-9 and TRBJ2-1; D perhaps matches TRBD1 (6 bases). Between the trimmed V and J ends, which lost 5 bases and 0 bases, there was a span of 14 bases. The CDR3 totals 16 residues. Germline V gene sequence: CDR1 SEHNR, CDR2 FQNEAQ (reference sequence). The CDR3 spells CASSQDRRSSYNEQFF. The CDR3 DNA reads as TGTGCCAGCAGCCAAGACAGGCGCAGCTCCTACAATGAGCAGTTCTTC. Combining the CDR3 with reference TRBV7-9 and TRBJ2-1 gives the whole variable domain DTGVSQNPRHKITKRGQNVTFRCDPISEHNRLYWYRQTLGQGPEFLTYFQNEAQLEKSRLLSDRFSAERPKGSFSTLEIQRTEQGDSAMYLCASSQDRRSSYNEQFFGPGTRLTVL.

The rearrangement links TRBV6-5 to TRBJ1-4; D unresolved. The CDR3 totals 14 residues. V was clipped by 6 bases and J by 5 bases, with 13 bases between them. Germline loops: CDR1 MNHEY, CDR2 SVGAGI. CDR3 in DNA: TGTGCCAGCAGGCCCTTACAACTAAATGAAAAACTGTTTTTT. This encodes CASRPLQLNEKLFF.

The J gene is TRBJ2-7, the V gene TRBV3-1; D is tentatively TRBD1 or TRBD2 (5 bases each). CDR3 size: 15 residues. Trimming left V 1 base short and J 2 bases short, with 12 bases between. The V gene's germline CDR1 is LGHDT and CDR2 YNNKEL (reference sequence). The CDR3 sequence: CASSQAVGAPYEQYV. CDR3 bases: TGTGCCAGCAGCCAAGCCGTCGGGGCACCCTACGAGCAGTACGTC.

This rearrangement joins TRBV6-1 to TRBJ1-6; possibly TRBD1 for D (6 bases). The CDR3 loop spans 15 amino acids. V dropped 6 bases and J dropped 5 bases, with 14 bases sitting between them. Germline loops: CDR1 MNHNS, CDR2 SASEGT. CDR3 loop: CASRGQSANNSPLHF. The CDR3 bases are TGTGCCAGCAGAGGACAGAGCGCAAATAATTCACCCCTCCACTTT.

J is TRBJ2-5 and V is TRBV7-9, with 9 bases fitting TRBD1. There are 15 residues in the CDR3. The V gene end was trimmed by 5 bases and the J gene end by 5 bases; junction bases not matched to a gene: 9. Germline CDR1 and CDR2: SEHNR and FQNEAQ (reference sequence). The CDR3 DNA sequence: TGTGCCAGCAGCATCTCCGGGACAGGGAGGGAGACCCAGTACTTC. Translation gives CASSISGTGRETQYF.

V is TRBV6-5 and J is TRBJ1-5; no clear D gene. This CDR3 has 16 residues. The germline V and J ends were trimmed by 0 bases and 7 bases, with 16 bases remaining between them. Germline V gene lookup returns CDR1 MNHEY and CDR2 SVGAGI. The CDR3 DNA reads TGTGCCAGCAGTTACTCGAAATCTGGCCCAGAGCAGCCCCAGCATTTT. It codes for CASSYSKSGPEQPQHF.

V gene TRBV5-1 combines with J gene TRBJ2-7; D ambiguous. The CDR3 has 14 residues. Germline V gene data show CDR1 as SGHRS and CDR2 as YFSETQ. Trimming shortened V by 4 bases and J by 5 bases, and 16 bases separated the two germline ends. CDR3 sequence reads: CASSPRPTRDEQYF. In DNA, the CDR3 is TGCGCCAGCAGCCCACGACCCACACGAGACGAGCAGTACTTC.

The V gene is TRBV28, the J gene TRBJ1-2, with 9 nucleotides matching TRBD1. The CDR3 runs 18 residues. V trimming: 5 bases; J trimming: 11 bases; junction bases outside the gene matches: 24. Germline V gene sequence: CDR1 MDHEN, CDR2 SYDVKM. The CDR3 here is CASSPPNWDRDLSIGYTF. CDR3 in DNA: TGTGCCAGCAGTCCGCCCAACTGGGACAGGGACCTTTCTATTGGGTACACCTTC.

V and J are TRBV11-3 and TRBJ2-1; no reliable D call. The CDR3 is 12 residues long. V gave up 8 bases and J gave up 7 bases, with 12 bases separating them. Germline V CDR1 and CDR2: SGHNT, YENEEA. CDR3 in amino acids: CASRSLTNEQFF. The CDR3 nucleotides are TGTGCCAGCCGGTCTCTGACGAATGAGCAGTTCTTC.

The chain recombines TRBV4-1 with TRBJ2-6, with D possibly being TRBD2 (7 bases). The CDR3 covers 17 residues. V gave up 1 base and J gave up 2 bases, with 12 bases separating them. Germline CDR1 and CDR2: MGHRA and YSYEKL. This CDR3 reads CASSQGRGGPGANVLTF. CDR3 bases: TGCGCCAGCAGCCAAGGAAGGGGGGGACCTGGGGCCAACGTCCTGACTTTC.

This clonotype was counted between two and nine times. The chain joins TRBV27 to TRBJ2-7; TRBD1 is a possible D gene (6 bases). CDR1 and CDR2 from the germline V gene are MNHEY and SMNVEV (reference sequence). This CDR3 region has 13 residues. V shed 5 bases and J shed 7 bases, with 15 bases lying between them. The CDR3 DNA reads as TGTGCCAGCAGTAACACAGGGTGCCGGGAGCAGTACGTC. Its protein product is CASSNTGCREQYV.

The gene calls are TRBV27 and TRBJ1-1; D call uncertain. The ends were cut back, 3 bases at V and 6 bases at J, with 11 bases in the middle. The CDR3 has 13 residues. The germline gives CDR1 MNHEY, CDR2 SMNVEV (reference sequence). CDR3 sequence reads: CASSFSPGSEAFF. The CDR3 DNA reads as TGTGCCAGCAGTTTTAGCCCGGGCTCTGAAGCTTTCTTT.

The chain links TRBV7-6 to TRBJ2-6, with TRBD2 matching over 8 bases. In germline, CDR1 is SGHVS, CDR2 FNYEAQ. The CDR3 covers 20 residues. With V trimmed by 1 base and J by 0 bases, 11 bases remained unmatched. In DNA form, the CDR3 reads TGTGCCAGCAGCTTAGTGAAGTCCGGGGGGGGCAGCTCTGGGGCCAACGTCCTGACTTTC. Its protein product is CASSLVKSGGGSSGANVLTF. The full variable domain, with the rest looked up from reference TRBV7-6 and TRBJ2-6, is GAGVSQSPRYKVTKRGQDVALRCDPISGHVSLYWYRQALGQGPEFLTYFNYEAQQDKSGLPNDRFSAERPEGSISTLTIQRTEQRDSAMYRCASSLVKSGGGSSGANVLTFGAGSRLTVL.

In its sample, this clonotype was seen once. This chain uses TRBV24-1 with TRBJ2-7; unclear D gene. CDR1 and CDR2 (germline): KGHDR, SFDVKD. V was pared by 9 bases and J by 6 bases, with 11 bases between. The CDR3 sequence is 11 residues long. CDR3 sequence reads: CATQDGIEQYF. CDR3 DNA sequence: TGTGCCACCCAAGACGGTATCGAGCAGTACTTC.

The chain uses TRBV9 and TRBJ2-3; 9 bases are a match to TRBD2. In germline, CDR1 is SGDLS, CDR2 YYNGEE. The CDR3 contains 15 residues. The junction had 6 bases not matched to a gene; V was cut back by 2 bases and J by 5 bases. DNA of the CDR3: TGTGCCAGCAGCGTTAGCGGGAGAGGAATAGATACGCAGTATTTT. Its protein is CASSVSGRGIDTQYF.

The chain uses TRBV28 and TRBJ1-1; the D is unclear. Deletions cut 2 bases from V and 1 base from J, with 11 bases between. The CDR3 runs 15 residues. The germline V gene has CDR1 MDHEN and CDR2 SYDVKM. CDR3 coding DNA: TGTGCCAGCAGTTTACTTTTGGGGTCGAACACTGAAGCTTTCTTT. The encoded protein is CASSLLLGSNTEAFF.

This sequence joins TRBV4-1 and TRBJ2-1; 8 positions match TRBD1. From germline, CDR1 is MGHRA and CDR2 YSYEKL. The trim removed 3 bases at V and 7 bases at J, leaving 8 bases unmatched. The CDR3 contains 15 residues. The CDR3 reads CASSHSGQGWNEQFF. CDR3 in DNA: TGCGCCAGCAGCCACTCCGGACAGGGCTGGAATGAGCAGTTCTTC.

This clonotype was seen a single time. The CDR3 DNA is TGTGCCAGCACCTCTTTAGGTGAAAAACTGTTTTTT. Protein sequence: CASTSLGEKLFF. The chain uses TRBV7-9 and TRBJ1-4; D not resolved. Per germline, CDR1 SEHNR and CDR2 FQNEAQ (reference sequence). The V gene lost 7 bases and the J gene lost 7 bases, with 10 bases spanning the gap. The CDR3 covers 12 residues.

The CDR3 bases are TGTGCCAGCAGTGTACTAAGGGACAGGATAGAAGAGACCCAGTACTTC. This gives the protein CASSVLRDRIEETQYF. V and J are TRBV2 and TRBJ2-5; 8 bases fit TRBD1. Germline V gives CDR1 SNHLY, CDR2 FYNNEI. Losses at the gene ends were 4 bases for V and 3 bases for J; bases not matched to a gene: 10. The CDR3 spans 16 residues.

The rearrangement uses TRBV4-1 and TRBJ2-7, with 9 nucleotides matching TRBD2. This CDR3 contains 16 residues. After removal of 1 base from V and 2 bases from J, the junction contained 6 bases not matched to a gene. The V gene's germline CDR1 is MGHRA and CDR2 YSYEKL. Here the CDR3 DNA reads TGCGCCAGCAGCCAAGTACCGGGACTAGCCGCCTACGAGCAGTACGTC. This codes for CASSQVPGLAAYEQYV.

Here the CDR3 DNA reads TGTGCCAGCAGCCAAGTGTCAGCGGGGAATATAGGGAGCAATGAGCAGTTCTTC. Protein: CASSQVSAGNIGSNEQFF. The chain has TRBV14 and TRBJ2-1, with TRBD2 matching over 7 bases. The CDR3 covers 18 residues. The germline V gene has CDR1 SGHDN and CDR2 FVKESK. Trimming cost V 1 base and J 6 bases; bases outside gene matches: 15. The full variable domain, rest sourced from reference TRBV14 and TRBJ2-1, is EAGVTQFPSHSVIEKGQTVTLRCDPISGHDNLYWYRRVMGKEIKFLLHFVKESKQDESGMPNNRFLAERTGGTYSTLKVQPAELEDSGVYFCASSQVSAGNIGSNEQFFGPGTRLTVL.

This chain links TRBV9 with TRBJ2-1; a weak D match, TRBD2 (7 bases). Germline lookup yields CDR1 SGDLS and CDR2 YYNGEE. There are 15 residues in the CDR3. The V gene lost 7 bases and the J gene lost 5 bases, with 19 bases spanning the gap. The CDR3 loop is CASANGQGGDNEQFF. The CDR3 coding sequence is TGTGCCAGCGCGAATGGACAAGGGGGGGACAATGAGCAGTTCTTC.

This clonotype has just one count. The chain recombines TRBV19 with TRBJ2-7; TRBD1 might be the D (8 bases). V gave up 5 bases and J gave up 3 bases, with 14 bases separating them. Germline V CDR1 and CDR2: LNHDA, SQIVND (reference sequence). This CDR3 has 14 amino acids. The DNA for the CDR3 is TGTGCCAGTAGTTGGACAGGGACTAACTACGAGCAGTACTTC. Its translation is CASSWTGTNYEQYF.